This is a list of T cell receptor beta chains from one sample in a study of post-analysis software for immune sequencing data. A single record per CDR3 protein comes from TCRdb applying MiXCR to the PCR reads. The sample includes roughly 600,000 distinct CDR3 sequences, around 44% of them seen just once. Sequencing was done on a sample of blood. The source of these receptors is a girl aged 10 to 17 with multiple sclerosis. The CDR3 runs from the conserved cysteine through the conserved F or W. D genes are given only for firm matches. Clone size, where shown, is once, few, many, or a class for clones that have expanded.

TRBJ2-3	few	.	TRBV7-2	CASSLASGVNQYF	TGTGCCAGCAGCTTAGCGTCAGGGGTTAATCAGTATTTT
TRBJ2-4	.	.	TRBV27	CASSTPTGFKNIQYF	TGTGCCAGCAGTACACCTACAGGGTTCAAAAACATTCAGTACTTC
TRBJ2-7	.	.	TRBV7-9	CASSSMQGADSYEQYF	TGTGCCAGCAGCTCAATGCAGGGTGCAGACTCCTACGAGCAGTACTTC
TRBJ2-5	.	TRBD1	TRBV10-3	CAISDRGYQETQYF	TGTGCCATCAGTGACAGGGGGTACCAAGAGACCCAGTACTTC
TRBJ2-1	few	.	TRBV20-1	CSARGGALLYNEQFF	TGCAGTGCTAGAGGGGGGGCCCTTCTCTACAATGAGCAGTTCTTC
TRBJ2-3	.	.	TRBV6-2/TRBV6-3	CASSPSSLDTQYF	TGTGCCAGCAGTCCTTCTAGCTTGGATACGCAGTATTTT
TRBJ2-7	.	.	TRBV20-1	CSAPRTQPYEQYF	TGCAGTGCCCCCAGGACCCAACCCTACGAGCAGTACTTC
TRBJ2-7	many	.	TRBV10-2	CASGDYEQYF	TGCGCCAGCGGGGACTACGAGCAGTACTTC
TRBJ2-7	.	TRBD1	TRBV9	CASSVGTGGEQYF	TGTGCCAGCAGCGTAGGGACAGGAGGCGAGCAGTACTTC
TRBJ2-3	.	TRBD2	TRBV12-3/TRBV12-4	CASSRRGSGTQYF	TGTGCCAGCAGCAGGCGGGGGTCGGGTACGCAGTATTTT
TRBJ2-3	.	.	TRBV6-5	CASTPLGDTDTQYF	TGTGCCAGCACCCCTCTCGGCGACACAGATACGCAGTATTTT
TRBJ1-5	few	.	TRBV20-1	CSAPDPLGGNQPQHF	TGCAGTGCCCCTGACCCCTTAGGGGGCAATCAGCCCCAGCATTTT
TRBJ2-7	few	TRBD1	TRBV12-3/TRBV12-4	CASGPQGQGISYEQYF	TGTGCCAGCGGTCCCCAGGGACAGGGTATTTCCTACGAGCAGTACTTC
TRBJ2-4	.	.	TRBV20-1	CSARDWTGADAKNIQYF	TGCAGTGCTAGAGACTGGACGGGGGCCGATGCCAAAAACATTCAGTACTTC
TRBJ1-4	.	.	TRBV29-1	CSVAATNEKLFF	TGCAGCGTTGCCGCAACTAATGAAAAACTGTTTTTT
TRBJ2-1	few	.	TRBV6-5	CASSWDSPYNEQFF	TGTGCCAGCAGTTGGGACTCTCCCTACAATGAGCAGTTCTTC
TRBJ1-6	.	.	TRBV20-1	CSARGDHNSPLHF	TGCAGTGCTAGGGGGGACCATAATTCACCCCTCCACTTT
TRBJ2-3	.	.	TRBV4-2	CASTPRQGGLSRGNTQYF	TGTGCCAGCACCCCACGTCAAGGGGGGCTCTCTAGGGGGAATACGCAGTATTTT
TRBJ2-3	few	.	TRBV10-3	CAISEWTESDTQYF	TGTGCCATCAGTGAGTGGACAGAGTCAGATACGCAGTATTTT
TRBJ2-7	.	TRBD1	TRBV4-1	CASSQTGTGDYEQYF	TGCGCCAGCAGCCAAACCGGGACAGGGGACTACGAGCAGTACTTC
TRBJ2-5	once	TRBD2	TRBV7-9	CASSEGAGGVAETQYF	TGTGCCAGCAGCGAGGGAGCGGGAGGAGTTGCAGAGACCCAGTACTTC
TRBJ1-1	.	.	TRBV28	CASSPVDRYWVTEAFF	TGTGCCAGCAGCCCCGTGGACCGATATTGGGTCACTGAAGCTTTCTTT
TRBJ2-7	.	.	TRBV6-5	CASSFGGEFSEQYF	TGTGCCAGCAGTTTCGGGGGAGAATTCTCCGAGCAGTACTTC